A single sample is the source of the 32 T cell receptor beta chains below, sequenced in a study of T cell responses to AZD1222 COVID-19 vaccine. Sequencing used immunoSEQ multiplex PCR; TCRdb keeps in-frame clones, though not all of them. This table holds more than 70,000 clones, approximately 84% found once. The source material was peripheral blood, sampled on day 0 of AZD1222 vaccination. Receptors originate from an adult in good health.

The chain is built from TRBV5-1 and TRBJ2-2, with D unclear. The CDR3 has 11 residues. From germline, CDR1 is SGHRS and CDR2 YFSETQ. V lost 2 bases to trimming and J lost 5 bases, with 1 base between them. CDR3 in DNA: TGCGCCAGCAGCTTTACCGGGGAGCTGTTTTTT. It codes for CASSFTGELFF.

CDR3 protein: CASSFGGPDEKLFF. The DNA of the CDR3 is TGTGCCAGCAGTTTTGGGGGGCCAGATGAAAAACTGTTTTTT. The chain uses TRBV28 and TRBJ1-4; a possible D gene is TRBD1 (6 bases). The CDR3 totals 14 residues. Germline CDR1 and CDR2: MDHEN and SYDVKM. V was cut by 3 bases and J by 6 bases, with 11 bases left in between. The variable domain in full, completed from reference TRBV28 and TRBJ1-4, reads DVKVTQSSRYLVKRTGEKVFLECVQDMDHENMFWYRQDPGLGLRLIYFSYDVKMKEKGDIPEGYSVSREKKERFSLILESASTNQTSMYLCASSFGGPDEKLFFGSGTQLSVL.

This rearrangement joins TRBV4-2 to TRBJ2-7, with 11 positions matching TRBD1. This CDR3 is 16 amino acids long. V shed 4 bases, J shed 5 bases, and the junction held 10 bases outside the gene matches. Per the germline V gene, CDR1 is LGHNA and CDR2 is YNFKEQ. The CDR3 sequence: CASSPREGQGAHEQYF. CDR3 nucleotide sequence: TGTGCCAGCAGCCCCCGTGAAGGACAGGGGGCCCACGAGCAGTACTTC.

The rearrangement links TRBV2 to TRBJ1-5; D remains unclear. Trimming took 7 bases from V and 7 from J, leaving 11 bases between them. The CDR3 loop spans 12 amino acids. Germline CDR1 reads SNHLY; CDR2 reads FYNNEI. In DNA, the CDR3 is TGTGCCAGCACCCGGGCGGAGCAGCCCCAGCATTTT. Protein product: CASTRAEQPQHF.

V gene TRBV3-1 (or the pseudogene TRBV3-2) combines with J gene TRBJ1-1; maybe TRBD1 (5 bases). V was shortened by 4 bases and J by 3 bases, with 15 bases between the two germline ends. Germline lookup yields CDR1 LGHDT and CDR2 YNNKEL (reference sequence). There are 15 residues in the CDR3. The CDR3 DNA reads as TGTGCCAGCAGCCGCCTCTTCATCAGGGACACTGAAGCTTTCTTT. Its translation is CASSRLFIRDTEAFF.

The chain uses TRBV7-9 and TRBJ1-2, with no clear D. Trimming shortened V by 2 bases and J by 3 bases, and 19 bases separated the two germline ends. Germline loops: CDR1 SEHNR, CDR2 FQNEAQ (reference sequence). There are 17 residues in the CDR3. CDR3 sequence (DNA): TGTGCCAGCAGCTTATCTAGGGCGGGGATGGGCCACTATGGCTACACCTTC. Translated, it gives CASSLSRAGMGHYGYTF. The full variable domain, completed using reference TRBV7-9 and TRBJ1-2, is DTGVSQNPRHKITKRGQNVTFRCDPISEHNRLYWYRQTLGQGPEFLTYFQNEAQLEKSRLLSDRFSAERPKGSFSTLEIQRTEQGDSAMYLCASSLSRAGMGHYGYTFGSGTRLTVV.

The chain recombines TRBV5-4 with TRBJ2-2, with 9 positions matching TRBD2. Trimming removed 0 bases from V and 2 bases from J; junction bases left unmatched: 8. Germline CDR1 is SGHNT and CDR2 is YYREEE (reference sequence). The CDR3 sequence is 18 residues long. CDR3 in DNA: TGTGCCAGCAGCTTGGGGCAGCGGGGGGCGACAAACACCGGGGAGCTGTTTTTT. This translates into CASSLGQRGATNTGELFF.

In this sample, this clone turned up once. The CDR3 reads CASSPRTAEKLFF. In nucleotides, the CDR3 is TGTGCCAGCAGCCCCAGGACAGCTGAAAAACTGTTTTTT. The chain has TRBV3-1 (or the pseudogene TRBV3-2) and TRBJ1-4; possibly TRBD1 for D (6 bases). CDR3 length equals 13 residues. Germline assignment: CDR1 LGHDT and CDR2 YNNKEL (reference sequence). Trimming cost V 4 bases and J 7 bases, with 10 bases left between them.

The chain is built from TRBV7-2 and TRBJ1-2; D unclear. The CDR3 extends over 15 amino acids. The germline V gene has CDR1 SGHTA and CDR2 FQGNSA. Trimming stripped 4 bases from V and 0 bases from J, with 12 bases between. The CDR3 spells CASSSSATANYGYTF. In DNA, the CDR3 is TGTGCCAGCAGCTCTTCGGCTACAGCTAACTATGGCTACACCTTC.

The rearrangement joins TRBV11-3 to TRBJ2-3; D gene uncertain. Germline CDR1 reads SGHNT; CDR2 reads YENEEA. The CDR3 consists of 16 residues. V gave up 0 bases and J gave up 1 base, with 11 bases separating them. The CDR3 sequence: CASSLDVGQGTDTQYF. The CDR3 bases are TGTGCCAGCAGCTTAGACGTTGGTCAGGGCACAGATACGCAGTATTTT.

V and J are TRBV7-2 and TRBJ2-3; D might be TRBD1 (5 bases). The CDR3 runs to 14 residues. V shed 2 bases and J shed 2 bases, with 8 bases lying between them. Germline lookup yields CDR1 SGHTA and CDR2 FQGNSA. Written as DNA, the CDR3 is TGTGCCAGCAGCTTAACAGGTTTCACAGATACGCAGTATTTT. This codes for CASSLTGFTDTQYF.

This sequence joins TRBV7-3 and TRBJ2-3; the match to TRBD2 covers 10 bases. CDR1 and CDR2 from the germline V gene are SGHTA and FQGTGA. J lost 6 bases, V lost 1 base, and 10 bases had no gene match. This CDR3 comprises 17 residues. In DNA, the CDR3 is TGTGCCAGCAGCTTAAGTATCACTAGCGGGGATGGTGATACGCAGTATTTT. Its translation is CASSLSITSGDGDTQYF.

The CDR3, as DNA: TGTGCTAGTGGTTTGGGACAGACCGGCGGTCCAGATACGCAGTATTTT. This codes for CASGLGQTGGPDTQYF. The rearrangement links TRBV12-5 to TRBJ2-3, with D perhaps TRBD1 (5 bases). CDR1 LGHNT and CDR2 FRNRAP come from the germline V gene. This CDR3 spans 16 amino acids. V shed 1 base and J shed 4 bases, with 15 bases lying between them.

The chain couples TRBV11-2 to TRBJ1-1, with a tentative D call TRBD1 (6 bases). This CDR3 contains 15 residues. V lost 5 bases to trimming and J lost 4 bases, with 17 bases between them. Germline values: CDR1 SGHAT, CDR2 FQNNGV. The CDR3 protein is CASSPEGLGGTEAFF. Here the CDR3 DNA reads TGTGCCAGCAGCCCCGAGGGCCTAGGGGGCACTGAAGCTTTCTTT.

The gene calls are TRBV6-5 and TRBJ1-3; 7 bases line up with TRBD1. J was trimmed by 4 bases and V by 6 bases; bases with no gene match: 6. The CDR3 extends over 14 amino acids. In germline, CDR1 is MNHEY, CDR2 SVGAGI. CDR3 protein: CASSTGAEGNTIYF. Here the CDR3 DNA reads TGTGCCAGCAGCACAGGGGCGGAAGGAAACACCATATATTTT.

V is TRBV19 and J is TRBJ1-5; D gene unclear. The CDR3 consists of 14 residues. The germline V gene encodes CDR1 LNHDA and CDR2 SQIVND (reference sequence). V was cut by 2 bases and J by 7 bases, with 12 bases left in between. CDR3 in DNA: TGTGCCAGTAGTATACGACAAGGGTACCAGCCCCAGCATTTT. Translating it yields CASSIRQGYQPQHF.

The rearrangement links TRBV6-6 to TRBJ1-6; the D is unclear. Trimming pared 6 bases from V and 6 bases from J, leaving 12 bases between. This CDR3 contains 14 residues. The V gene's germline CDR1 is MNHNY and CDR2 SVGAGI (reference sequence). The CDR3 sequence: CASSPGRTNSPLHF. The CDR3 region has the DNA TGTGCCAGCAGCCCCGGACGGACTAATTCACCCCTCCACTTT.

This clone has just a few counts. The CDR3 nucleotides read TGTGCCAGCAGGGCTAGCGGGGTGATATCCTACGAGCAGTACTTC. This translates into CASRASGVISYEQYF. The rearrangement joins TRBV7-8 to TRBJ2-7; 9 bases are a match to TRBD2. The CDR3 runs 15 residues. Germline CDR1 and CDR2: SGHVS and FQNEAQ. V dropped 6 bases and J dropped 1; count of bases not matched to a gene: 7.

The rearrangement joins TRBV7-3 to TRBJ2-1; 11 bases align to TRBD2. Germline trimming cut 5 bases from V and 10 bases from J; bases unmatched to any gene: 4. The CDR3 is 13 amino acids. Germline CDR1 reads SGHTA; CDR2 reads FQGTGA. The CDR3: CASSLTSGIEQFF. CDR3 bases: TGTGCCAGCAGCCTGACTAGCGGGATAGAGCAGTTCTTC.

The chain is built from TRBV2 and TRBJ2-7; 8 bases are a match to TRBD2. This CDR3 region has 14 residues. V was clipped by 0 bases and J by 3 bases; unmatched bases: 1. Germline V lookup: CDR1 SNHLY, CDR2 FYNNEI. This CDR3 is CASSEAGTSYEQYF. CDR3 bases: TGTGCCAGCAGTGAAGCGGGGACTAGCTACGAGCAGTACTTC.

This clone was detected only a few times. The chain is built from TRBV7-9 and TRBJ2-7; TRBD1 agrees at 7 bases. The CDR3 extends over 15 amino acids. V gave up 6 bases and J gave up 3 bases; unmatched junction bases: 11. Looked up from germline, CDR1 is SEHNR and CDR2 is FQNEAQ (reference sequence). Here the CDR3 DNA reads TGTGCCAGCAGTTCCCCACCGACAGGGAACTACGAGCAGTACTTC. This translates into CASSSPPTGNYEQYF.

This sequence joins TRBV14 and TRBJ2-5; 7 nucleotides align to TRBD2. After removal of 5 bases from V and 5 bases from J, the junction contained 11 bases not matched to a gene. CDR1 is SGHDN and CDR2 is FVKESK in the germline V gene. This CDR3 spans 15 amino acids. The CDR3 protein is CASSETGAGWETQYF. The DNA for the CDR3 is TGTGCCAGCAGCGAAACCGGAGCGGGGTGGGAGACCCAGTACTTC.

The chain has TRBV4-1 and TRBJ1-4, with 7 bases matching TRBD1. The J segment lost 0 bases and the V segment lost 4 bases, leaving 5 bases of the junction unmatched. Germline V lookup: CDR1 MGHRA, CDR2 YSYEKL. The CDR3 runs 16 residues. CDR3 coding DNA: TGCGCCAGCAGCCCAGGGACAGCCGCAACTAATGAAAAACTGTTTTTT. This translates into CASSPGTAATNEKLFF.

This chain uses TRBV7-9 with TRBJ2-7; D is ambiguous. CDR3 length equals 13 residues. Germline-derived CDR1 and CDR2 are SEHNR and FQNEAQ (reference sequence). Trimming took 0 bases from V and 10 from J, leaving 13 bases between them. In DNA form, the CDR3 reads TGTGCCAGCAGCTTAGCTGGCTATTCTGCTCAGTACTTC. Its protein is CASSLAGYSAQYF.

CDR3 coding DNA: TGCGCCAGCAGTCCTAGTACAGACAGGTCCTGGGGGACCCAGTACTTC. It is translated as CASSPSTDRSWGTQYF. V gene TRBV5-1 combines with J gene TRBJ2-5; TRBD1 is a possible D gene (6 bases). V lost 5 bases and J lost 7, with 24 bases in between. The CDR3 loop spans 16 amino acids. Germline CDR1 SGHRS, CDR2 YFSETQ. Full variable domain (missing parts from reference TRBV5-1 and TRBJ2-5): KAGVTQTPRYLIKTRGQQVTLSCSPISGHRSVSWYQQTPGQGLQFLFEYFSETQRNKGNFPGRFSGRQFSNSRSEMNVSTLELGDSALYLCASSPSTDRSWGTQYFGPGTRLLVL.

The V and J genes are TRBV5-6 and TRBJ2-2; TRBD2 matches at 8 bases. After removal of 4 bases from V and 6 bases from J, the junction contained 5 bases not matched to a gene. The CDR3 covers 14 residues. CDR1 is SGHDT and CDR2 is YYEEEE in the germline V gene. The CDR3 sequence: CASSPGGGPGELFF. CDR3 in DNA: TGTGCCAGCAGCCCCGGGGGGGGCCCCGGGGAGCTGTTTTTT.

The CDR3 bases are TGCGCCAGCAGCCAAGAGGGGACAGCAGAGACCCAGTACTTC. Amino acid sequence: CASSQEGTAETQYF. The chain recombines TRBV4-1 with TRBJ2-5; 7 bases are a match to TRBD1. The V gene end was trimmed by 0 bases and the J gene end by 4 bases; junction bases not matched to a gene: 2. This CDR3 has 14 amino acids. Germline V lookup: CDR1 MGHRA, CDR2 YSYEKL.

The chain carries TRBV18 and TRBJ2-1; the match to TRBD2 covers 12 bases. In germline, CDR1 is KGHSH, CDR2 LQKENI. The CDR3 spans 16 residues. V lost 3 bases, J lost 4 bases, and 4 bases stayed unmatched. The CDR3 sequence: CASSPPSGGGYNEQFF. In DNA, the CDR3 is TGTGCCAGCTCACCCCCTAGCGGGGGGGGATACAATGAGCAGTTCTTC.

The V gene is TRBV7-9, the J gene TRBJ2-1, with TRBD2 matching over 8 bases. The CDR3 has 16 amino acids. The germline gives CDR1 SEHNR, CDR2 FQNEAQ (reference sequence). V was pared by 5 bases and J by 6 bases, with 12 bases of the junction left unmatched. The CDR3 DNA sequence: TGTGCCAGCAGCCCGCTCTCGACGGGGGGGCGCAATGAGCAGTTCTTC. Translated, it gives CASSPLSTGGRNEQFF.

The chain recombines TRBV6-5 with TRBJ2-5, with no clear D. This CDR3 is built from 13 residues. Germline CDR1 MNHEY, CDR2 SVGAGI. V dropped 3 bases and J dropped 5 bases, with 10 bases sitting between them. The CDR3: CASSYYGWETQYF. The DNA for the CDR3 is TGTGCCAGCAGTTATTATGGGTGGGAGACCCAGTACTTC.

The V call is TRBV5-4, the J call TRBJ2-2; 11 nucleotides agree with TRBD1. The germline CDR1 and CDR2 sequences are SGHNT and YYREEE (reference sequence). The CDR3 is made up of 16 amino acids. The J segment lost 6 bases and the V segment lost 2 bases, leaving 6 bases of the junction unmatched. CDR3 residues: CASSFYGTGGSGELFF. The CDR3 nucleotides read TGTGCCAGCAGCTTTTATGGGACAGGGGGTTCCGGGGAGCTGTTTTTT.

The V and J genes are TRBV19 and TRBJ2-2; D may be TRBD1 (6 bases). V was cut by 3 bases and J by 0 bases, with 11 bases left in between. CDR3 length: 16 amino acids. CDR1 LNHDA and CDR2 SQIVND come from the germline V gene (reference sequence). The CDR3 protein is CASSIPQGTNTGELFF. The CDR3 DNA sequence: TGTGCCAGTAGTATCCCACAGGGCACGAACACCGGGGAGCTGTTTTTT.